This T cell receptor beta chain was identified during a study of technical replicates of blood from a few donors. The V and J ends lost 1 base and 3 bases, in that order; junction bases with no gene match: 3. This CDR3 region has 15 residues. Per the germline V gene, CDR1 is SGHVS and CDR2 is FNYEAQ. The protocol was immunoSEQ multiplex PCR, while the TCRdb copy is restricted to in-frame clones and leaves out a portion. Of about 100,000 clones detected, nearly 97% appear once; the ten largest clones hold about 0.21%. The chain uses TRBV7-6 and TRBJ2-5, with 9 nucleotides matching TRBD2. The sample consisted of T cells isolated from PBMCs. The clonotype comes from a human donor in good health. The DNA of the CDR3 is TGTGCCAGCAGCTTAGGGTCTAGCGGGGAAGAGACCCAGTACTTC. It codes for CASSLGSSGEETQYF.